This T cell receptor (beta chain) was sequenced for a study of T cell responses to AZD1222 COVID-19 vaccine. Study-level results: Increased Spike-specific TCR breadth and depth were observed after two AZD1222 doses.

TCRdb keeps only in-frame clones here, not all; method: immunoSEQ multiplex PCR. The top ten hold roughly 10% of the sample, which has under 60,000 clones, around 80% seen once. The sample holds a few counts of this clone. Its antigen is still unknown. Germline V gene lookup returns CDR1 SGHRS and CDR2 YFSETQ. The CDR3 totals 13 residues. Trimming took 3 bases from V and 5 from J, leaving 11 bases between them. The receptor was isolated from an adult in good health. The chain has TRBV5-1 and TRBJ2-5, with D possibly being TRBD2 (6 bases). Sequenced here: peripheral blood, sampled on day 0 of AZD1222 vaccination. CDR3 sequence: CASSSLEGETQYF. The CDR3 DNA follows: TGCGCCAGCAGCTCCCTGGAGGGCGAGACCCAGTACTTC.